This T cell receptor beta chain was retrieved from a study of blood T cell repertoires in COVID-19. Study-wide context: The cDNA or gDNA used as material had been derived from T cells, B-cell-depleted T cells, or PBMCs.

Repertoires were generated with immunoSEQ multiplex PCR, while TCRdb's copy carries only in-frame clones and drops some. Of more than 200,000 clones in the sample, about 82% were seen once. There are 15 residues in the CDR3. V lost 0 bases, J lost 5 bases, and 11 bases lay in between. CDR1 is MGHRA, CDR2 YSYEKL, per germline. This chain joins TRBV4-1 and TRBJ2-1; D is undetermined. The TCR originated in a woman at least 80 years old with acute or convalescent COVID-19. The source material was peripheral blood. In DNA form, the CDR3 reads TGCGCCAGCAGCCAAGATCCCCAGATGCACAATGAGCAGTTCTTC. Its protein is CASSQDPQMHNEQFF.